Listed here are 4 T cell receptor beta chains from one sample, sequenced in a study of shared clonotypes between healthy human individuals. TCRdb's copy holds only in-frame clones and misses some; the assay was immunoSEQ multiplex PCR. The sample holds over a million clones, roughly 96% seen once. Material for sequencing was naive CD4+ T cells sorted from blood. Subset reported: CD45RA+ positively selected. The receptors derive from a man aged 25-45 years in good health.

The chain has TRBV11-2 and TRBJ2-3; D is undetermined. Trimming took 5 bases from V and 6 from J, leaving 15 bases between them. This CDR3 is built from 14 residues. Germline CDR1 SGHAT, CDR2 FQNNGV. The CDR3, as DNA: TGTGCCAGCAGCCAAGGGATGATGGGGGATACGCAGTATTTT. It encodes CASSQGMMGDTQYF.

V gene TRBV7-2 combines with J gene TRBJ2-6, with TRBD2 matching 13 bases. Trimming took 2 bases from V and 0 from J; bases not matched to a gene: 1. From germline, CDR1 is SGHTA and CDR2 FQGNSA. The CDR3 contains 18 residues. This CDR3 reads CASSLRTSGSSGANVLTF. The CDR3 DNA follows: TGTGCCAGCAGCTTAAGGACTAGCGGGAGCTCTGGGGCCAACGTCCTGACTTTC.

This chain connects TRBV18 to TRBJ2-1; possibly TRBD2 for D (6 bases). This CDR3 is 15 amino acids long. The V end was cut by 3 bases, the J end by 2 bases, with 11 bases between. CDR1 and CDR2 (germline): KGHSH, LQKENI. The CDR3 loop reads CASSPGDWAYNEQFF. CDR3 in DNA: TGTGCCAGCTCACCGGGGGACTGGGCCTACAATGAGCAGTTCTTC. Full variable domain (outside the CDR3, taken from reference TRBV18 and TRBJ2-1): NAGVMQNPRHLVRRRGQEARLRCSPMKGHSHVYWYRQLPEEGLKFMVYLQKENIIDESGMPKERFSAEFPKEGPSILRIQQVVRGDSAAYFCASSPGDWAYNEQFFGPGTRLTVL.

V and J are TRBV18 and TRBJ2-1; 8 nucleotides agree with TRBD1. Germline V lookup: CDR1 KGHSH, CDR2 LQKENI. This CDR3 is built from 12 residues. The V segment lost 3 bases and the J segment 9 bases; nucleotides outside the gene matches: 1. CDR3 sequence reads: CASSPTGVEQFF. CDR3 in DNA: TGTGCCAGCTCACCGACAGGGGTTGAGCAGTTCTTC. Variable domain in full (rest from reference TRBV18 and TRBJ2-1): NAGVMQNPRHLVRRRGQEARLRCSPMKGHSHVYWYRQLPEEGLKFMVYLQKENIIDESGMPKERFSAEFPKEGPSILRIQQVVRGDSAAYFCASSPTGVEQFFGPGTRLTVL.